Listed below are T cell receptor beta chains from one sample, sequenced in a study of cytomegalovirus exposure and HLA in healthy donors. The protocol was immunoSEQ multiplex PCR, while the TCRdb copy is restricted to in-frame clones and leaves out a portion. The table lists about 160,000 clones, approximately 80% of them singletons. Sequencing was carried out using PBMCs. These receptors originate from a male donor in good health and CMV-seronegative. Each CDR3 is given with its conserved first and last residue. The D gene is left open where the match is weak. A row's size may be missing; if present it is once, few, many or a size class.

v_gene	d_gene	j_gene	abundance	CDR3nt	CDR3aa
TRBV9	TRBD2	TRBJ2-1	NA	TGTGCCAGCAGCGTAGGATCGGGGGGAAACAATGAGCAGTTCTTC	CASSVGSGGNNEQFF
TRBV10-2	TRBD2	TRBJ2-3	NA	TGCGCCAGCGGACTAGCCTCCGGTACGCAGTATTTT	CASGLASGTQYF
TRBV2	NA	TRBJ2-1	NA	TGTGCCAGCAGTTACCGGGAGACCGCCTACAATGAGCAGTTCTTC	CASSYRETAYNEQFF
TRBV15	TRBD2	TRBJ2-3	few	TGTGCCACCAGCAGAGCGGAATCTAGCGGGGGCACAGATACGCAGTATTTT	CATSRAESSGGTDTQYF
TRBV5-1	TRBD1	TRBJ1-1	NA	TGCGCCAGCAGCTTGGAAGTCGCAGACAGGGGGAATGAAGCTTTCTTT	CASSLEVADRGNEAFF
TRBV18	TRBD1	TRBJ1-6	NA	TGTGCCAGCTCACCCGGGACAGGGGGAGATTCACCCCTCCACTTT	CASSPGTGGDSPLHF
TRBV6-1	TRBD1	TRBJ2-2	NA	TGTGCCAGCAGTGGCCGGACAGGGTCGACCGGGGAGCTGTTTTTT	CASSGRTGSTGELFF
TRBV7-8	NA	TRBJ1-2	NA	TGTGCCAGCAGCCTCAGGGGAAACGGCTACACCTTC	CASSLRGNGYTF
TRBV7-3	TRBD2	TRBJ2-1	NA	TGTGCCAGCAGCCCCCACACTAGCGGCAATGAGCAGTTCTTC	CASSPHTSGNEQFF
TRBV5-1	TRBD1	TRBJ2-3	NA	TGCGCCAGCAGCTTGGTATTGGCAGGGGGATTGGATACGCAGTATTTT	CASSLVLAGGLDTQYF
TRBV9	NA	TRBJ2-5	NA	TGTGCCAGCAGCTTCCTGGGGGGTGGAGAGACCCAGTACTTC	CASSFLGGGETQYF
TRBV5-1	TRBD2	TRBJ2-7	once	TGCGCCAGCAGCTTCGGGACTAGCCTCACAAACTCCTACGAGCAGTACTTC	CASSFGTSLTNSYEQYF
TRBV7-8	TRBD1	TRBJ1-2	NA	TGTGCCAGCAGCTCGCTACAGGGGCGGTATGGCTACACCTTC	CASSSLQGRYGYTF
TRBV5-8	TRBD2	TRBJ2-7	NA	TGTGCCAGCAGCCCGCGGGGACTAGCGGGAGGGAGCTCCTACGAGCAGTACTTC	CASSPRGLAGGSSYEQYF
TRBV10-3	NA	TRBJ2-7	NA	TGTGCCATCAGTGAGTCGGGTAGGACTCAAGCCTTCTACGAGCAGTACTTC	CAISESGRTQAFYEQYF
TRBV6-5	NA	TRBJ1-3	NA	TGTGCCAGCAGGGTACAGGGCCCTGGAAACACCATATATTTT	CASRVQGPGNTIYF
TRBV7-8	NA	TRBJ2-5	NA	TGTGCCAGCAGCTGGAGGGCTGATCGGGAGCAGTACTTC	CASSWRADREQYF
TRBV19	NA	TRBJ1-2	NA	TGTGCCAGTAGTATTGGAGGAGGGGTCCCCGGCTACACCTTC	CASSIGGGVPGYTF
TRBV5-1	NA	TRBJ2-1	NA	TGCGCCAGCAGCTTTCCGGGAGATTGGGATGAGCAGTTCTTC	CASSFPGDWDEQFF
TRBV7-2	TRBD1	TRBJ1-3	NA	TGTGCCAGCAGCCTGGGACAGTCCTCTGGAAACACTATATATTTT	CASSLGQSSGNTIYF
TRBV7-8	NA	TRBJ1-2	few	TGTGCCAGCAGCTTAGTTGGGGCGATCCCCACCCACCTGAGTGGCTACACCTTC	CASSLVGAIPTHLSGYTF
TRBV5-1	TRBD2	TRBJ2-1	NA	TGCGCCAGCAGCGTGAGCAGCGGGGGGGCATACAATGAGCAGTTCTTC	CASSVSSGGAYNEQFF
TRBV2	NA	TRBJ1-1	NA	TGTGCCAGCAGCGGACATTCGGCTGGGCGCGAAACTGAAGCTTTCTTT	CASSGHSAGRETEAFF
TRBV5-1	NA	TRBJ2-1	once	TGCGCCAGCAGTCCCTCTATGTACAATGAGCAGTTCTTC	CASSPSMYNEQFF
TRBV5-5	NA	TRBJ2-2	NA	TGTGCCAGCAGCCCCCCGGAGGGCTCGAACACCGGGGAGCTGTTTTTT	CASSPPEGSNTGELFF
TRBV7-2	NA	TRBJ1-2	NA	TGTGCCAGCAGCTTGACTGAGGACTACACCTTC	CASSLTEDYTF
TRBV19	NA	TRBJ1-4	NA	TGTGCCAGTAGCCGAACAGCTGATGAAAAACTGTTTTTT	CASSRTADEKLFF
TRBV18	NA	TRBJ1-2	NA	TGTGCCAGCTCACCGGAGGCTAACTATGGCTACACCTTC	CASSPEANYGYTF
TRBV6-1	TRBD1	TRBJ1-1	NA	TGTGCCAGCAGTCGACAGGGGAGGATCACTGAAGCTTTCTTT	CASSRQGRITEAFF
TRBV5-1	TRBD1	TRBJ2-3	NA	TGCGCCAGCAGCCCGGGACAGGGAGTTGATACGCAGTATTTT	CASSPGQGVDTQYF
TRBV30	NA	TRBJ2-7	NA	TGTGCCTGGAGTGGAAGGAGGAACGAGCAGTACTTC	CAWSGRRNEQYF
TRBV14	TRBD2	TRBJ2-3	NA	TGTGCCAGCAGCCACCCGCGGGGAGGGGAAGATACGCAGTATTTT	CASSHPRGGEDTQYF
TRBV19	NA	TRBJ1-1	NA	TGTGCCAGTAGGAGTAGGGCAGGGGTTCTTGTCACTGAAGCTTTCTTT	CASRSRAGVLVTEAFF
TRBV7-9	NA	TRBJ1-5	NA	TGTTCCAGCAGCTTAGCGGGAGGTGGTGCAAATCAGCCCCAGCATTTT	CSSSLAGGGANQPQHF
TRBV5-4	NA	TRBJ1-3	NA	TGTGCCAGCAGTCGCGGGACCCCGAGCGGAAACACCATATATTTT	CASSRGTPSGNTIYF
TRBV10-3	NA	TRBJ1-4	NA	TGTGCCATCAGTGACAGTGCAACTAATGAAAAACTGTTTTTT	CAISDSATNEKLFF
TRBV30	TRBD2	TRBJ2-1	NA	TGTGCCTGGGGGACTAGTTTGGATGAGCAGTTCTTC	CAWGTSLDEQFF
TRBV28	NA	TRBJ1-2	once	TGTGCCAGCAGTTTATTATCGCAGGGCCTTAGCTATGGCTACACCTTC	CASSLLSQGLSYGYTF
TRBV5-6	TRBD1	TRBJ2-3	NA	TGTGCCAGCAGCTGGCGGGGGACAGGGGCCACAGATACGCAGTATTTT	CASSWRGTGATDTQYF
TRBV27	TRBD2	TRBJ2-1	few	TGTGCCAGCAGGACTTTGGAACCAGCAGCAGGACCCCCTCTAGCGGGAGTTATTCATGAGCAGTTCTTC	CASRTLEPAAGPPLAGVIHEQFF
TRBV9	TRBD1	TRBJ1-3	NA	TGTGCCAGCAGCTTTACGACAGGGGGCGCTTCTGGAAACACCATATATTTT	CASSFTTGGASGNTIYF
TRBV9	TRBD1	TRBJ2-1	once	TGTGCCAGCAGCCCAGAGGACAGGGGGAAGTACAATGAGCAGTTCTTC	CASSPEDRGKYNEQFF
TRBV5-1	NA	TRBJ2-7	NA	TGCGCCAGCAGCTTGGGGCAGGGATACGACGAGCAGTACTTC	CASSLGQGYDEQYF
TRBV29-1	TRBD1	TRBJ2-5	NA	TGCAGCGTGGGGTTCAACAGGGGAGAGACCCAGTACTTC	CSVGFNRGETQYF
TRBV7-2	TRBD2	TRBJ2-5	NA	TGTGCCAGCAGCGCCAATAGCGGGATGGGGGAGCAGTACTTC	CASSANSGMGEQYF
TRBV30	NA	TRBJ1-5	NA	TGTGCCTGGAGCCGAAAGTCGGGAGGGTCCCAGCATTTT	CAWSRKSGGSQHF
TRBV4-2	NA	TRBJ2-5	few	TGTGCCAGCAGCCAGGGGACCGGACAGCAAGAGACCCAGTACTTC	CASSQGTGQQETQYF
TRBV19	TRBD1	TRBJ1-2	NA	TGTGCCAGTAGAAAGGGACAGCTCTCCGATGGCTACACCTTC	CASRKGQLSDGYTF
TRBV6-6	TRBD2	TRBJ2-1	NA	TGTGCCAGCAGTTATTTCCTAGCGGGGGGGAATGAGCAGTTCTTC	CASSYFLAGGNEQFF
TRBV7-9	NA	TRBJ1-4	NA	TGTGCCAGCAGCCCGAGCTACGAAAAACTGTTTTTT	CASSPSYEKLFF
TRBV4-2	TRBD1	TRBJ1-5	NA	TGTGCCAGCAGCCAAGTGACCCCGGGACAGGGGAATCAGCCCCAGCATTTT	CASSQVTPGQGNQPQHF
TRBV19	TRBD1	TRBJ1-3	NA	TGTGCCAGTACCGCAGGGGGGATCGGAAACACCATATATTTT	CASTAGGIGNTIYF
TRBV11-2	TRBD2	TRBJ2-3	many	TGTGCCAGCAGCTTACGTAGCGGGAGAGATACGCAGTATTTT	CASSLRSGRDTQYF
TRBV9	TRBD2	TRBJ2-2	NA	TGTGCCAGCAGCCCCCAGGCGGGAGGGCCTTACACCGGGGAGCTGTTTTTT	CASSPQAGGPYTGELFF